These T cell receptor beta chains were read from a single sample in a study of T cell clones after liver transplantation. Sequencing used immunoSEQ multiplex PCR; TCRdb keeps in-frame clones, though not all of them. The data contain tens of thousands of clones, about 70% of them seen just once; the ten biggest clones take up 15%. The sequenced sample was CD4+ T cells from blood, obtained before liver transplant. These receptors were collected from a human donor who received a liver transplant. Both conserved end residues are part of each CDR3. The D gene is left open where the match is weak. Clone size is stated in some rows and not others, as once, few, many or a class when expanded.

d_call	clone_size	v_call	j_call	cdr3_nt	cdr3_aa
TRBD1	-	TRBV15	TRBJ1-2	TGTGCCACCAGCTTACGCCTTGGGACAGTGAACTATGGCTACACCTTC	CATSLRLGTVNYGYTF
TRBD2	-	TRBV10-3	TRBJ2-2	TGTGCCATCAGTGAGTCCACAAGCGGGGGAACCGGGGAGCTGTTTTTT	CAISESTSGGTGELFF
-	-	TRBV10-2	TRBJ1-5	TGCGCCAGCAGTGACGGGAGGGAACAGCCCCAGCATTTT	CASSDGREQPQHF
-	-	TRBV7-3	TRBJ1-2	TGTGCCAGCAGCTTAGCGGGGGTAGATGGCTACACCTTC	CASSLAGVDGYTF
TRBD1	-	TRBV10-3	TRBJ1-1	TGTGCCATCAGTGGGTTAACGGGACAGGGCGTAAGAACTGAAGCTTTCTTT	CAISGLTGQGVRTEAFF
-	-	TRBV28	TRBJ1-1	TGTGCCAGCCTCGCCATGGGCCTGGGGGCTGGGTACACTGAAGCTTTCTTT	CASLAMGLGAGYTEAFF
-	-	TRBV28	TRBJ1-2	TGTGCCAGCAGGACAGGAAACTATGGCTACACCTTC	CASRTGNYGYTF
-	-	TRBV5-1	TRBJ1-4	TGCGCCAGCAGCTTCGGGGGAACTAATGAAAAACTGTTTTTT	CASSFGGTNEKLFF
-	-	TRBV7-2	TRBJ1-2	TGTGCCAGCAGCTTAGGGAATGGACAAGCTGGGGACTATGGCTACACCTTC	CASSLGNGQAGDYGYTF
-	once	TRBV7-2	TRBJ2-3	TGTGCCAGCAGCCGCTACGGGGGAGGCACAGATACGCAGTATTTT	CASSRYGGGTDTQYF
-	-	TRBV10-3	TRBJ1-4	TGTGCCATCAGTGAGGGGGCGAGGAAAGAAGGTGAAAAACTGTTTTTT	CAISEGARKEGEKLFF
-	-	TRBV5-6	TRBJ2-7	TGTGCCAGCAGCTTATTGGGGGGGCAGGAGCAGTACTTC	CASSLLGGQEQYF
TRBD1	-	TRBV7-9	TRBJ1-4	TGTGCCAGCAGCCAAGGACAGGGAGGAGAAAAACTGTTTTTT	CASSQGQGGEKLFF
-	-	TRBV9	TRBJ2-1	TGTGCCAGCAGCGTAGTGGACTTTTCCTACAATGAGCAGTTCTTC	CASSVVDFSYNEQFF
-	-	TRBV2	TRBJ2-2	TGTGCCAGCAGCCACTCGACAGTAAACACCGGGGAGCTGTTTTTT	CASSHSTVNTGELFF
TRBD1	-	TRBV27	TRBJ1-2	TGTGCCAGCAGCTATGACAGGGGCTATGGCTACACCTTC	CASSYDRGYGYTF
-	-	TRBV5-1	TRBJ2-3	TGCGCCAGCAGCTTGGAACAGAGCACAGATACGCAGTATTTT	CASSLEQSTDTQYF
TRBD2	-	TRBV9	TRBJ2-1	TGTGCCAGCAGCCCAGGGACTAGCGGGGGCCCCTACAATGAGCAGTTCTTC	CASSPGTSGGPYNEQFF
-	-	TRBV28	TRBJ2-3	TGTGCCAGCAGTTTTGGGTCAGAGCGAGGAGGAGATACGCAGTATTTT	CASSFGSERGGDTQYF
-	-	TRBV19	TRBJ2-4	TGTGCCAGTAGTAGCACAGGGAGCGAAGCCAAAAACATTCAGTACTTC	CASSSTGSEAKNIQYF
-	-	TRBV5-4	TRBJ2-2	TGTGCCAGCAGCTTCTCCAGGGGGAACACCGGGGAGCTGTTTTTT	CASSFSRGNTGELFF
TRBD1	-	TRBV19	TRBJ2-2	TGTGCCAGTAGTATAACAGGGGGCACCGGGGAGCTGTTTTTT	CASSITGGTGELFF
-	-	TRBV7-2	TRBJ2-2	TGTGCCAGCAGCTTAGGGCAGGCGACCGGGGAGCTGTTTTTT	CASSLGQATGELFF
-	many	TRBV27	TRBJ2-7	TGTGCCAGCAGTTTAATCGGGGAGGATAGCTCCTACGAGCAGTACTTC	CASSLIGEDSSYEQYF
-	-	TRBV2	TRBJ2-2	TGTGCCAGCCGCCATCCCGGGACAAGGACCCAAACCGGGGAGCTGTTTTTT	CASRHPGTRTQTGELFF
TRBD1	-	TRBV7-9	TRBJ1-4	TGTGCCAGCAGCTCGGACAGGGGGCTAGAAAAACTGTTTTTT	CASSSDRGLEKLFF